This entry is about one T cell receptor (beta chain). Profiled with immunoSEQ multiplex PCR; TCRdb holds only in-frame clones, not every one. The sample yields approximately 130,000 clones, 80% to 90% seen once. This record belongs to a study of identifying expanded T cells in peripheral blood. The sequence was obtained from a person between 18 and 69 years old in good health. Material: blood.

CDR3 loop: CASRLGLAGGYEQFF. CDR3 nucleotide sequence: TGTGCCAGCAGGTTAGGACTAGCGGGGGGGTATGAGCAGTTCTTC. V and J are TRBV27 and TRBJ2-1, with 15 positions matching TRBD2. This CDR3 has 15 residues. CDR1 is MNHEY, CDR2 SMNVEV, per germline (reference sequence). V shed 6 bases and J 8 bases; nucleotides not matched to a gene: 5.